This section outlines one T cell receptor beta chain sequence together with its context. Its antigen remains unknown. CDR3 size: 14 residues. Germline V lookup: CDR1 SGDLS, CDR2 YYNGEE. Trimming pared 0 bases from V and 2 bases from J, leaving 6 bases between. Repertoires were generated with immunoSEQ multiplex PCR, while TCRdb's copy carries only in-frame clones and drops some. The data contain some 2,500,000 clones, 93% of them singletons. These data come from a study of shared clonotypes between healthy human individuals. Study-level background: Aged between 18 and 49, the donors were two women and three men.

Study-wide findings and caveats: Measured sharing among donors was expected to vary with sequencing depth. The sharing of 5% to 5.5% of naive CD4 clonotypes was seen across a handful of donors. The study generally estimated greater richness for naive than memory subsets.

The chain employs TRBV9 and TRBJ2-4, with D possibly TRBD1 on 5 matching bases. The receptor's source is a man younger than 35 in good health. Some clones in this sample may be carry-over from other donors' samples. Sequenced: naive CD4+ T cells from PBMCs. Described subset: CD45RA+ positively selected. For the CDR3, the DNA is TGTGCCAGCAGCGTAGAGGGGTCCAAAAACATTCAGTACTTC. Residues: CASSVEGSKNIQYF.